This TCR beta chain was sequenced during a study of identical twins. TCRdb re-called the 5' RACE reads through MiXCR, storing one row per CDR3 protein. The table lists approximately 220,000 distinct CDR3 sequences, approximately 8.3% of them singletons. The CDR3 consists of 17 residues. The germline V gene has CDR1 SGHRS and CDR2 YFSETQ. V gave up 1 base and J gave up 5 bases, with 18 bases separating them. Remarks on this clonotype: This may be a read error: a much more frequent sequence differs by one nucleotide.

Separately, the same data were catalogued under a study of yellow fever vaccine responses in identical twins.

The rearrangement uses TRBV5-1 and TRBJ2-2; D might be TRBD1 or TRBD2, each matching 6 bases. Material for sequencing was memory (CD45RO+) T cells sorted from blood. This receptor was identified in a woman aged 18-29 years in good health. This chain's CDR3 is CASSLRRGTRGTGELFF. CDR3 nucleotide sequence: TGCGCCAGCAGCTTGCGACGGGGGACAAGGGGTACCGGGGAGCTGTTTTTT.